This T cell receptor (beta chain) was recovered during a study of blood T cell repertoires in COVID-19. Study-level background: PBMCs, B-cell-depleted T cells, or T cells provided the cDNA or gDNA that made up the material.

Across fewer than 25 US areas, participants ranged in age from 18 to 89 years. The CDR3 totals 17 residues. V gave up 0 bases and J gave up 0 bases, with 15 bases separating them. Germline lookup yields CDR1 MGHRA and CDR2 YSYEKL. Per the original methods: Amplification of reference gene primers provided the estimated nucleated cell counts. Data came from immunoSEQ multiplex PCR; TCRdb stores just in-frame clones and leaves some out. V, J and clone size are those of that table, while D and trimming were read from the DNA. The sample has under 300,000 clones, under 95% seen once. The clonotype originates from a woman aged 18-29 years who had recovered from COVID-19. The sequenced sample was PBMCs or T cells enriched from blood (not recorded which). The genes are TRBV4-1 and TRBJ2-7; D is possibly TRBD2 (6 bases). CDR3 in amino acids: CASSQDLRRESSYEQYF. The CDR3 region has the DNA TGCGCCAGCAGCCAAGATTTGCGGCGGGAAAGCTCCTACGAGCAGTACTTC.